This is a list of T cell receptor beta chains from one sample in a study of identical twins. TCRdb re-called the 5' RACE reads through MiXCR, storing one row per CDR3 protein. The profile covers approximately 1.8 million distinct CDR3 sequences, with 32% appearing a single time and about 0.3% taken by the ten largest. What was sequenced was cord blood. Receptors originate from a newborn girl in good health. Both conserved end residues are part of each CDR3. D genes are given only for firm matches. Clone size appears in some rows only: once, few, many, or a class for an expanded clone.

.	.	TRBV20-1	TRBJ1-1	TGCAGTGCTAGTTTTCCAGCCTGGAACACTGAAGCTTTCTTT	CSASFPAWNTEAFF
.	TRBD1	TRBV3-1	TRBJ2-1	TGTGCCAGCAGCCAAGCTCCGAGGACAGGGGGAAGGAATGAGCAGTTCTTC	CASSQAPRTGGRNEQFF
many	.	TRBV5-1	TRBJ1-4	TGCGCCAGCAGCCTAGGACGGATTAATGAAAAACTGTTTTTT	CASSLGRINEKLFF
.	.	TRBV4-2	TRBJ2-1	TGTGCCAGCAGCCCTCGGGGGAGGTACAATGAGCAGTTCTTC	CASSPRGRYNEQFF
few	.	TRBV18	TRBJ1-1	TGTGCCAGCTCACCACTCCCGGTAGGGACTGAAGCTTTCTTT	CASSPLPVGTEAFF
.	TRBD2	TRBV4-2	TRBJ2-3	TGTGCCAGCAGCCCCCTCGGACTAGCGGGGGAACCAGATACGCAGTATTTT	CASSPLGLAGEPDTQYF
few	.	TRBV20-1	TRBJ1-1	TGCAGTGCTGCCCAAGGGGGGGCTGAAGCTTTCTTT	CSAAQGGAEAFF
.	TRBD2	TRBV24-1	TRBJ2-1	TGTGCCACCAGTGATTTCAGCGGGGAACACTACAATGAGCAGTTCTTC	CATSDFSGEHYNEQFF
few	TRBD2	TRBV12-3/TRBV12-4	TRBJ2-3	TGTGCCAGCAGTTTAGCCCTACTAGCGGGGGGGCGGGGAGATACGCAGTATTTT	CASSLALLAGGRGDTQYF
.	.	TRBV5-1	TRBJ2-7	TGCGCCAGCAGCTTGGACGTACCCTCCTACAATGAGCAGTACTTC	CASSLDVPSYNEQYF
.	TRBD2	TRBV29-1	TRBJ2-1	TGCAGCGTTGGGGGGAGCGGGAGCAATGAGCAGTTCTTC	CSVGGSGSNEQFF
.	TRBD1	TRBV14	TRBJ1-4	TGTGCCAGCAGCACGACAGGGCGTGAAAAACTGTTTTTT	CASSTTGREKLFF
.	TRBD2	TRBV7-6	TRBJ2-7	TGTGCCAGCAGCTTATTCGCCGAACTAGCGGGTCCCTACGAGCAGTACTTC	CASSLFAELAGPYEQYF
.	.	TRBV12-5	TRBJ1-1	TGTGCTAGTGTTCTCGGGGGGACAAGGAACACTGAAGCTTTCTTT	CASVLGGTRNTEAFF
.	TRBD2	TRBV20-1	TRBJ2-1	TGCAGTGCTAGCCCGGGACTAGCGGGAGGTTGGGAGCAGTTCTTC	CSASPGLAGGWEQFF
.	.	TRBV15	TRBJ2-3	TGTGCCTCCAGCAGGTGGACAGCCCAGACAGATACGCAGTATTTT	CASSRWTAQTDTQYF
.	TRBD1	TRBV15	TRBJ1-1	TGTGCCACCAGCCCGGACAGGGGCAACACTGAAGCTTTCTTT	CATSPDRGNTEAFF
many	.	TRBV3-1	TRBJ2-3	TGTGCCAGCAGCCAAGTATTGGCAGATACGCAGTATTTT	CASSQVLADTQYF
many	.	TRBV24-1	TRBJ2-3	TGTGCCACCAGTGATTCTTCTAGCACAGATACGCAGTATTTT	CATSDSSSTDTQYF
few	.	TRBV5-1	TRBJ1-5	TGCGCCGCAGGGAATCAGCCCCAGCATTTT	CAAGNQPQHF
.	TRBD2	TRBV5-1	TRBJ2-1	TGCGCCAGCAGCCGGACTAGCGGGGATAGGAATGAGCAGTTCTTC	CASSRTSGDRNEQFF
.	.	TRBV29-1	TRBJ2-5	TGCAGCGTTGGTGGCGACCAAGAGACCCAGTACTTC	CSVGGDQETQYF
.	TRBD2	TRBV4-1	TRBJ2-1	TGCGCCAGCAGCCAAACCCGGACTAGCGGACCTTACAATGAGCAGTTCTTC	CASSQTRTSGPYNEQFF
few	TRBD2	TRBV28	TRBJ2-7	TGTGCCAGCAGTTTACCCGGGCGGGAGGTTATAAATGAGCAGTACTTC	CASSLPGREVINEQYF
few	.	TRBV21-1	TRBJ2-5	TGTGCCAGCAGCCCGCCAGAGAGGACAGGGGGCGACGAGACCCAGTACTTC	CASSPPERTGGDETQYF